The present T cell receptor (beta chain) was sequenced within a study of T cell changes during pregnancy in multiple sclerosis. Per germline, CDR1 LNHDA and CDR2 SQIVND (reference sequence). V was clipped by 2 bases and J by 4 bases, with 21 bases between them. The CDR3 is made up of 18 amino acids. TCRdb's table, derived via immunoSEQ multiplex PCR, lists solely in-frame clones and lacks some. The table includes 35,000 to 40,000 clones, around 90% detected once. The chain is built from TRBV19 and TRBJ1-5, with D uncertain. The specimen was CD8+ T cells from peripheral blood mononuclear cells, collected in the third trimester of pregnancy. This receptor was taken from a female donor with multiple sclerosis, enrolled in a pregnancy study. The CDR3 bases are TGTGCCAGTAGTATAAATCCCGTTTCATTGAAGCCTAATCAGCCCCAGCATTTT. It yields the protein CASSINPVSLKPNQPQHF.